This T cell receptor (beta chain) was recovered during a study of blood T cell repertoires in COVID-19. Across the study: COVID-19 samples, acute and convalescent, were from the United States, Italy and Spain.

The J segment lost 5 bases and the V segment lost 6 bases, leaving 9 bases of the junction unmatched. Germline V lookup: CDR1 LNHDA, CDR2 SQIVND (reference sequence). This CDR3 is built from 15 residues. Repertoires were generated with immunoSEQ multiplex PCR, while TCRdb's copy carries only in-frame clones and drops some. The sample holds over 85,000 clones, roughly 85% seen once. The source of this sequence is a man in his 70s with acute or convalescent COVID-19. The sequenced sample was peripheral blood. This rearrangement joins TRBV19 to TRBJ2-5; 10 positions agree with TRBD1. The chain's CDR3 is CASRRQGARTETQYF. The CDR3 nucleotides read TGTGCCAGTAGGAGACAGGGGGCTAGAACGGAGACCCAGTACTTC.